The 5 T cell receptor beta chains reported below all come from one sample, sequenced in a study of shared clonotypes between healthy human individuals. Assay: immunoSEQ multiplex PCR; the TCRdb copy retains only in-frame clones and omits some. Of a few million clones in the sample, 85% to 95% were seen once. CD45RO-negative, CCR7-positively selected cells formed the naive CD8 fraction, excluding terminally differentiated effector memory CD45RA+ cells. Material for sequencing was naive CD8+ T cells from PBMCs. These receptors originate from a man between 18 and 29 years old in good health. Some clones in this sample may be carry-over from other donors' samples.

V usage is TRBV5-1 and J usage is TRBJ2-3; D is undetermined. Looked up from germline, CDR1 is SGHRS and CDR2 is YFSETQ. Trimming cost V 2 bases and J 0 bases, with 10 bases left between them. The CDR3 extends over 15 amino acids. CDR3 in DNA: TGCGCCAGCAGCTTTGGCCTAGACAGCACAGATACGCAGTATTTT. This gives the protein CASSFGLDSTDTQYF.

The chain employs TRBV9 and TRBJ1-2, with 9 bases aligning to TRBD1. The CDR3 covers 14 residues. The V gene end was trimmed by 2 bases and the J gene end by 8 bases; junction bases not matched to a gene: 7. The germline V gene has CDR1 SGDLS and CDR2 YYNGEE. The CDR3 DNA follows: TGTGCCAGCAGCGTTCGGGACAGGGAGGACGGCTACACCTTC. It codes for CASSVRDREDGYTF.

The J gene is TRBJ2-7, the V gene TRBV7-3; perhaps TRBD1 as D (6 bases). In germline, CDR1 is SGHTA, CDR2 FQGTGA. V dropped 5 bases and J dropped 6 bases, with 11 bases sitting between them. This CDR3 contains 12 residues. DNA of the CDR3: TGTGCCAGCAGCACACAGGGAAGCGAGCAGTACTTC. This encodes CASSTQGSEQYF.

The sample holds one count of this clone. The sample has other DNA sequences that encode this CDR3 too. The chain links TRBV7-9 to TRBJ2-7; 9 bases line up with TRBD2. This CDR3 region has 12 residues. V dropped 5 bases and J dropped 7; count of bases not matched to a gene: 3. Germline values: CDR1 SEHNR, CDR2 FQNEAQ (reference sequence). The CDR3 reads CASSLGLAEQYF. The CDR3 DNA sequence: TGTGCCAGCAGCCTCGGACTAGCGGAGCAGTACTTC.

A single count supports this clone. This chain links TRBV10-3 with TRBJ2-7; 7 bases align to TRBD1. V was pared by 6 bases and J by 4 bases, with 6 bases of the junction left unmatched. The germline V gene encodes CDR1 ENHRY and CDR2 SYGVKD. The CDR3 contains 13 residues. The CDR3 region is CAISRDSPYEQYF. The CDR3 nucleotides are TGTGCCATCAGCCGGGACAGTCCGTACGAGCAGTACTTC.